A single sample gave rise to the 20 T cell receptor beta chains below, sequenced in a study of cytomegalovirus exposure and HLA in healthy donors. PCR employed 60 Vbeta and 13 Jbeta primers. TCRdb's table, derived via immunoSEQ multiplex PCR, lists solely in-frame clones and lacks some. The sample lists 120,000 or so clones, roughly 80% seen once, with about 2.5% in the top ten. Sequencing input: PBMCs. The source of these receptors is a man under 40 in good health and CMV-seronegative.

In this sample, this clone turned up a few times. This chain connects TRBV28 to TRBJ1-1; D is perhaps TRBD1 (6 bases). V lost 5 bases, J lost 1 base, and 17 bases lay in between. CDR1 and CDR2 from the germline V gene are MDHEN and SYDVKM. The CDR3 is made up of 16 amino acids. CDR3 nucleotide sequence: TGTGCCAGCAGTCTCCCTAGGTTAGGGGGGAACACTGAAGCTTTCTTT. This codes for CASSLPRLGGNTEAFF.

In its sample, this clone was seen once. The CDR3 region is CASSTRQSSYNEQFF. For the CDR3, the DNA is TGTGCCAGCAGCACCCGACAGAGCTCCTACAATGAGCAGTTCTTC. The chain recombines TRBV6-6 with TRBJ2-1; tentative D call: TRBD1 (5 bases). The CDR3 has 15 amino acids. CDR1 and CDR2 (germline): MNHNY, SVGAGI (reference sequence). The germline V and J ends were trimmed by 6 bases and 0 bases, with 12 bases remaining between them.

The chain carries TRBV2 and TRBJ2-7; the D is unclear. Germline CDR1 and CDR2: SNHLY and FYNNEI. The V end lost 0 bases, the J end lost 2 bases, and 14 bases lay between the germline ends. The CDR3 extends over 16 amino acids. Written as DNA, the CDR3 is TGTGCCAGCAGTGAAGCTTTGGGCAATCAAGCCTACGAGCAGTACTTC. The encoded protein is CASSEALGNQAYEQYF.

CDR3 bases: TGTGCCAGCAGTTTATCGACGGGAGGCTACGAGCAGTACTTC. It encodes CASSLSTGGYEQYF. This chain links TRBV27 with TRBJ2-7; 7 positions match TRBD2. The V segment lost 0 bases and the J segment 3 bases; nucleotides outside the gene matches: 2. Per the germline V gene, CDR1 is MNHEY and CDR2 is SMNVEV (reference sequence). The CDR3 loop spans 14 amino acids.

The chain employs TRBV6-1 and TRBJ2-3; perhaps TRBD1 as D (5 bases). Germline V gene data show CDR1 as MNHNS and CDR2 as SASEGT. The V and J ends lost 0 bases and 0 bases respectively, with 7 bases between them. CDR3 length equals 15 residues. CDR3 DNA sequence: TGTGCCAGCAGTGAAGCTTCAGGGAGCACAGATACGCAGTATTTT. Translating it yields CASSEASGSTDTQYF.

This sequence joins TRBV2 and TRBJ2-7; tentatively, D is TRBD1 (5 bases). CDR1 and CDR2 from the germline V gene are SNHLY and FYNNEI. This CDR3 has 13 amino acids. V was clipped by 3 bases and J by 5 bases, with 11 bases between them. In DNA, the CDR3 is TGTGCCAGCAGTGACGGACAACCAGACGAGCAGTACTTC. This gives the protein CASSDGQPDEQYF. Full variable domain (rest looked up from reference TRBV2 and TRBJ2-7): EPEVTQTPSHQVTQMGQEVILRCVPISNHLYFYWYRQILGQKVEFLVSFYNNEISEKSEIFDDQFSVERPDGSNFTLKIRSTKLEDSAMYFCASSDGQPDEQYFGPGTRLTVT.

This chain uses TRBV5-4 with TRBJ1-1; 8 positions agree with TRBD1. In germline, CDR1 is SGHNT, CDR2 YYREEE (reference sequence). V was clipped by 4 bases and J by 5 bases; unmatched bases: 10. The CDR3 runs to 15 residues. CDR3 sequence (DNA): TGTGCCAGCAGCCCTTCCCAGGGGGCGGATACTGAAGCTTTCTTT. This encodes CASSPSQGADTEAFF.

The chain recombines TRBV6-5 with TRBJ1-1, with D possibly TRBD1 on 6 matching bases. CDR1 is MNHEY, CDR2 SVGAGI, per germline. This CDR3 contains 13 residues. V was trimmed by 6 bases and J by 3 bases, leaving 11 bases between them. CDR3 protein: CASSSTGYTEAFF. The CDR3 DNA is TGTGCCAGCAGCTCCACAGGGTACACTGAAGCTTTCTTT.

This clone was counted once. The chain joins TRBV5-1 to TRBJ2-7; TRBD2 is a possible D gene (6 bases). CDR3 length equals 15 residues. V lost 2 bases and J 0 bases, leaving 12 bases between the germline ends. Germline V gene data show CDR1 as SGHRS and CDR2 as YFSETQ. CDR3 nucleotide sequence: TGCGCCAGCAGCTTAAAGGGAGGCCGCTCCTACGAGCAGTACTTC. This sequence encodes CASSLKGGRSYEQYF.

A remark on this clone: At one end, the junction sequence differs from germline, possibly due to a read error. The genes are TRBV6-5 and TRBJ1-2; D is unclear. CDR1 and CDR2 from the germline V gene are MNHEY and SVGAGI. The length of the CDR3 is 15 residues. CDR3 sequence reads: CASSWSWSSNYGYPF. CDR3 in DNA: TGTGCCAGCAGTTGGTCATGGAGTTCTAACTATGGCTACCCCTTC.

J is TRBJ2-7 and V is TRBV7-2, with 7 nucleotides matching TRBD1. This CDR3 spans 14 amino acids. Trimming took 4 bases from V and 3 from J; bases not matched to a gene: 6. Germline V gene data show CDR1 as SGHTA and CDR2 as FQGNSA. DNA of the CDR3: TGTGCCAGCAGCTCCTCGGGACAGCTCTACGAGCAGTACTTC. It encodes CASSSSGQLYEQYF. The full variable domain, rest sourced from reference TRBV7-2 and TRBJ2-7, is GAGVSQSPSNKVTEKGKDVELRCDPISGHTALYWYRQSLGQGLEFLIYFQGNSAPDKSGLPSDRFSAERTGGSVSTLTIQRTQQEDSAVYLCASSSSGQLYEQYFGPGTRLTVT.

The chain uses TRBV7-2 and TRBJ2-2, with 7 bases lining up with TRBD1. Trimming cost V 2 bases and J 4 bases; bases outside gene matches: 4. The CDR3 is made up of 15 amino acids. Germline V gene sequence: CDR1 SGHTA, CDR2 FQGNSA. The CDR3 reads CASSLNDRVTGELFF. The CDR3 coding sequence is TGTGCCAGCAGCTTAAACGACAGGGTCACCGGGGAGCTGTTTTTT.

CDR3 DNA: TGCAGCGTTGAAGGGAACAGGGCACCTAACTATGGCTACACCTTC. It yields the protein CSVEGNRAPNYGYTF. V gene TRBV29-1 combines with J gene TRBJ1-2; a possible D gene is TRBD1 (6 bases). The CDR3 extends over 15 amino acids. Germline CDR1 and CDR2: SQVTM and ANQGSEA. Between the trimmed V and J ends, which lost 1 base and 0 bases, there was a span of 12 bases.

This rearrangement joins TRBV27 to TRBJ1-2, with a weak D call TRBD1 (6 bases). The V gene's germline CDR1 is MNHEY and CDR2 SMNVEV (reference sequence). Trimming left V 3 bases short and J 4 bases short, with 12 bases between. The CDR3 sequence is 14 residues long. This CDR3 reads CASSLYVGAYGYTF. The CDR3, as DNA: TGTGCCAGCAGTTTGTATGTGGGGGCCTATGGCTACACCTTC.

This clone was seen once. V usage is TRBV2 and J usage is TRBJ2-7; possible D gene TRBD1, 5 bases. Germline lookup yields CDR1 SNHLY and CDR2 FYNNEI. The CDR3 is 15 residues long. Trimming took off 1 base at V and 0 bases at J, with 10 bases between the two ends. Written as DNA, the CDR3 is TGTGCCAGCAGTGAAGGTGGGGCTAGCTCCTACGAGCAGTACTTC. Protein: CASSEGGASSYEQYF. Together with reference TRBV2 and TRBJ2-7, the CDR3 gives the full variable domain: EPEVTQTPSHQVTQMGQEVILRCVPISNHLYFYWYRQILGQKVEFLVSFYNNEISEKSEIFDDQFSVERPDGSNFTLKIRSTKLEDSAMYFCASSEGGASSYEQYFGPGTRLTVT.

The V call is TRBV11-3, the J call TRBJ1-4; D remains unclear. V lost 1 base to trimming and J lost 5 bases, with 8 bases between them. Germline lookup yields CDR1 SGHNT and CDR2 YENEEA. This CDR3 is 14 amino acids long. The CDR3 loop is CASSLGNRNEKLFF. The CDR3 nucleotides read TGTGCCAGCAGCTTAGGTAACAGAAATGAAAAACTGTTTTTT.

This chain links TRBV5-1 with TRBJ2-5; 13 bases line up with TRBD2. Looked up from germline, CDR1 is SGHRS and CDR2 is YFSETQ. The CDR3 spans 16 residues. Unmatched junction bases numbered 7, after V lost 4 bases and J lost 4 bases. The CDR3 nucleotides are TGCGCCAGCAGCCCCGGGACTAGCGGGATGGGAGAGACCCAGTACTTC. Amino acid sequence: CASSPGTSGMGETQYF.

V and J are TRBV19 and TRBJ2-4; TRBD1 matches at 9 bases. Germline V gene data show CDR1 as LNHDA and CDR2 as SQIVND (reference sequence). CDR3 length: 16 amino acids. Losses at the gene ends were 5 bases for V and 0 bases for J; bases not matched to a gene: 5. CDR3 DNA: TGTGCCAGTAGTTCCCCGGACAGGGGAGCCAAAAACATTCAGTACTTC. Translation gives CASSSPDRGAKNIQYF.

CDR3 region: CASSGPLGARVYTF. DNA for the CDR3: TGTGCCAGCAGCGGGCCCCTAGGGGCCCGCGTCTACACCTTC. The chain carries TRBV5-6 and TRBJ1-2, with a possible D match to TRBD1 (5 bases). The CDR3 spans 14 residues. CDR1 and CDR2 (germline): SGHDT, YYEEEE. Trimming pared 4 bases from V and 10 bases from J, leaving 20 bases between. Based on the CDR3 plus reference TRBV5-6 and TRBJ1-2, the full variable domain is DAGVTQSPTHLIKTRGQQVTLRCSPKSGHDTVSWYQQALGQGPQFIFQYYEEEERQRGNFPDRFSGHQFPNYSSELNVNALLLGDSALYLCASSGPLGARVYTFGSGTRLTVV.

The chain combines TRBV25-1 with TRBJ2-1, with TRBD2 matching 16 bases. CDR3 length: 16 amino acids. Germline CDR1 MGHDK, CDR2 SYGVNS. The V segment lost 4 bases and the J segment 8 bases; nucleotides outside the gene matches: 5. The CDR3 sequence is CASSVGLAGGLDEQFF. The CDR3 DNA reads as TGTGCCAGCAGTGTGGGACTAGCGGGAGGGTTAGATGAGCAGTTCTTC.